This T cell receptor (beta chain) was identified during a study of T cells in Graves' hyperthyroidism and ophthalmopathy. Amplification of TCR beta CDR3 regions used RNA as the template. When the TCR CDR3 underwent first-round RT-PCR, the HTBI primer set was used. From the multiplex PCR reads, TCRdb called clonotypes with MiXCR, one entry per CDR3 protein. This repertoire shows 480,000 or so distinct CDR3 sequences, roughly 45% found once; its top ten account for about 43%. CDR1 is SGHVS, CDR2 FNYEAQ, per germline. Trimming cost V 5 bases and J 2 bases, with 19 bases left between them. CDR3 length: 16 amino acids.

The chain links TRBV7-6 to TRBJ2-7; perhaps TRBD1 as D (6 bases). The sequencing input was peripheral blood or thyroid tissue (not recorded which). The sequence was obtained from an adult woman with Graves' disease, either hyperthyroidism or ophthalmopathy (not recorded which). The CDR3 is CASSPGVRVRTYEQYF. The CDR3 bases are TGTGCCAGCAGCCCAGGGGTCCGGGTGCGGACCTACGAGCAGTACTTC. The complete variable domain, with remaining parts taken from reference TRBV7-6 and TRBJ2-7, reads GAGVSQSPRYKVTKRGQDVALRCDPISGHVSLYWYRQALGQGPEFLTYFNYEAQQDKSGLPNDRFSAERPEGSISTLTIQRTEQRDSAMYRCASSPGVRVRTYEQYFGPGTRLTVT.